Included here is one T cell receptor (beta chain) sequence, with context. The antigen is undetermined. The data originate from a study of CXCR3-negative and CXCR3-positive naive CD8 T cells. With UMI labels, 5' RACE was used to prepare the TRB cDNA libraries. TCRdb processed the 5' RACE reads again and assigns one entry to each CDR3 protein, with no DNA. Recorded for this sample: 100,000 to 150,000 distinct CDR3 sequences. Study outcomes and limitations: Surface CD5 was comparable between naive subsets; TCR strength was inferred from TRB CDR3 properties. Researchers report that CXCR3-positive naive cells carry more hydrophobic TRB CDR3s than CXCR3-negative naive cells. Diversity proved comparably high across both naive subsets and much lower in memory CD8+ cells. For naive cells, CXCR3-negative and CXCR3-positive subsets had similar TRBV-TRBJ usage; for memory cells, usage differed.

Germline V gene lookup returns CDR1 SEHNR and CDR2 FQNEAQ (reference sequence). The CDR3 length is 13 residues. The chain combines TRBV7-9 with TRBJ1-1. The source is a human donor in good health. Some clones in this sample may be carry-over from other donors' samples. The sample consisted of naive CXCR3- CD8+ T cells from blood. Subset in this sample: CD45RO-CCR7+CD27+CD95- naive CD8+ T cells lacking CXCR3 (TNR3-). The CDR3 loop is CASSFPKQAEAFF.